The TCR beta chain under discussion was sequenced for a study of chemoradiotherapy in HPV16-positive cancers. Germline V gene data show CDR1 as LNHDA and CDR2 as SQIVND (reference sequence). The CDR3 extends over 14 amino acids. V was cut by 6 bases and J by 2 bases, with 12 bases left in between. Study-wide findings and caveats: During treatment, candidate HPV-specific clones and E7-related motifs expanded in tumor. In HPV16-positive patients, HPV-responsive T-cell expansion tracked better recurrence-free survival. Functional assays defining HPV-specific T cells used only a couple of HPV16-positive patients.

A remark on this clone: Its specificity is not known.

Repertoires were sampled repeatedly during chemoradiotherapy. Clones were read by immunoSEQ multiplex PCR, and TCRdb kept only the in-frame ones, dropping some. The repertoire holds 53,000 or so clones, with 90% as singletons. V usage is TRBV19 and J usage is TRBJ2-3, with D tentatively TRBD1 (5 bases). The sample here was blood, taken from a patient who underwent chemoradiotherapy. The sequence came from a human donor with HPV-associated anogenital cancer. CDR3 coding DNA: TGTGCCAGTAGAAGGGGTCAAGACACAGATACGCAGTATTTT. This codes for CASRRGQDTDTQYF.